This T cell receptor (beta chain) was recorded in a study of regulatory T cells in long-lasting Graves disease (dated by TCRdb to the early 2020s). Notes on the research overall: Antithyroid drugs had been taken for less than 3 months by newly diagnosed Graves' disease patients. Persistent Graves' disease patients were compared with newly diagnosed Graves' disease patients by peripheral blood TCR sequencing and RNA sequencing. The study took place in China and was registered as a clinical trial. TCR sequencing covered some 13 persistent and 20 or so newly diagnosed Graves' disease patients, some 33 samples in total. Paper-wide results and their limitations: Sequencing and analysis were restricted to the TCR beta chain. Compared with newly diagnosed patients, patients with persistent Graves' disease had lower TCR Shannon entropy and fewer highly expanded clones, which suggests clonal expansion. Because the primary lesion, thyroid tissue, could not be accessed, the study looked at peripheral blood alone. Patients with persistent disease shared more public clonotypes (approximately 2,500) than newly diagnosed patients did (966). Preferential use of TRBV28, TRBJ1-2 and TRBJ2-5 was observed in persistent disease, whereas TRBV20-1 and TRBJ2-1 were favored in newly diagnosed disease. The authors acknowledged the small sample size as a limitation that may reduce accuracy.

In its sample, this clonotype was seen many times. Its antigen target is currently unknown. The sample holds no much larger clone one base away, and base qualities are not on file. The time point label corresponds to: newly diagnosed GD, antithyroid drugs for less than 3 months. For both TCR sequencing and RNA sequencing, RNA was extracted from PBMCs in TRIzol. The diagnosis of Graves' disease was made according to American Thyroid Association guidelines. Patients for the study were recruited at an endocrinology department in Xi'an, China. Each patient gave around 9.2 milliliters of peripheral blood, collected in an EDTA anticoagulant tube. Ficoll Paque Plus density gradient separation was used to isolate PBMCs, and no additional T cell sorting was done. An Agilent 2100 Bioanalyzer and agarose gel were used to check RNA quality, while a NanoDrop 2000 measured RNA concentration. Via the germline V gene, CDR1 is MNHEY and CDR2 SVGAGI. The CDR3 measures 15 amino acids from cysteine to phenylalanine. Left in the record is the CDR3 DNA by itself, 45 bases read in frame from the first base. Clipping removes 0 bases from V and 6 bases from J, with 7 as the unmatched junction base count.

Libraries came from multiplex PCR. The reads were generated on an Illumina HiSeq 4000. TCR beta libraries were built with iRepertoire HTBI primers and Arm-PCR amplification of CDR3 regions. Gel purification was performed on PCR products prior to sequencing. Per the authors' processing: Gene usage analysis of CDR3 amino acid clonotypes relied on the roughly 58 TRBV and 12 to 15 TRBJ segments identified across samples. COPE and FqMerger were used to merge filtered high-quality paired reads into contigs. BLAST was used to align contigs to IMGT TRBV, TRBD and TRBJ reference genes, and CDR3 was defined according to IMGT. Highly expanded clones were defined as clonotypes with a frequency above 0.1%. Shannon entropy served as the measure of repertoire diversity, while the Gini coefficient captured V-J evenness. Clonotypes shared by more than one individual were considered public. The public reads were reprocessed in TCRdb via fastp at Q25 and MiXCR, keeping in-frame beta chains. Every entry covers one CDR3 protein and lists the most common genes and DNA from its rows. The V and J calls and clone size are TCRdb's, not the authors'. The sample table records about 450,000 distinct CDR3 sequences; around 17% of these occur just once. Clones ranked in the top ten supply around 11% of the sample.

Another study also made use of these data, one on T cells in Graves' hyperthyroidism and ophthalmopathy. In that second paper, the authors write: Stable Graves' hyperthyroidism was defined as the absence of progression to ophthalmopathy over 18 months of follow-up. Hyperthyroidism patients were newly diagnosed, had a disease duration of under 2 months, and were aged 18 to 65 years. Any patient with an uncontrolled infection, another autoimmune disease, pregnancy or lactation was excluded. Diagnoses were based on clinical symptoms, serum thyroxine and TRAb, thyroid ultrasound and orbital computed tomography. A first-round RT-PCR of the TCR CDR3 used the HTBI primer set with the Qiagen OneStep RT-PCR kit. Most expanded thyroid clonotypes (frequency above 0.001) were also found in blood, which suggests that blood repertoires may mirror thyroid immune responses. A 13 V-J signature model separated ophthalmopathy from stable hyperthyroidism, with approximately 86% sensitivity and about 81% specificity in cross-validation and 80%/75% in testing. In validation, the model predicted progression to ophthalmopathy with about 71% sensitivity and about 72% specificity, a median of around 6.6 months before onset. To identify TCR V-J signatures that set the groups apart, the researchers used a discovery cohort of 90 to 100 patients, made up of around 40 with Graves' ophthalmopathy and about 60 with stable Graves' hyperthyroidism. Prospective prediction of ophthalmopathy was tested in an independent validation cohort consisting of some 18 hyperthyroidism patients and over 15 patients who later progressed to ophthalmopathy. The roughly 99 discovery patients were divided at random into training and test sets in a 7:3 ratio. Thyroid tissue and blood T-cell repertoires from roughly 6 Graves' hyperthyroidism patients were also compared in the study. After blood sampling, hyperthyroidism patients were treated with methimazole at a starting dose of 30 mg daily, and ophthalmopathy patients were treated with high-dose intravenous methylprednisolone. Libraries were constructed in a second round of multiplex PCR, after which size selection and purification were carried out. Paired-end sequencing of the libraries was performed with 100 bp reads on an Illumina HiSeq2000. SOAPnuke was used to process the raw data, with reads discarded if the reads contained adapters or uncalled bases, had a mean Phred below 15, or lacked an exact constant-primer or identifier match. COPE v1.2.5 was used to merge the high-quality paired reads, and each unique nucleotide sequence was defined as a clonotype. Clonotypes were aligned to IMGT TRBV, TRBD and TRBJ reference segments using MiTCR v1.1. Only V-J combinations with frequency above 0.0001, covering about 99% of repertoires, were analysed. A TCS score was defined as the ratio between F50 (clonal expansion) and ExV (chaos), using BLOSUM62-based TCRdist between CDR3 peptides within each V-J. Welch's t-statistics and random forest reduced just over 500 V-J features to 10 to 15, which were used in a naive Bayes classifier (R e1071). Sample size was not statistically predetermined, and investigators were not blinded to group allocation. TCR Vbeta CDR3 sequencing of fewer than 150 peripheral blood samples (under 45 ophthalmopathy, under 80 hyperthyroidism and approximately 17 progressor patients) is reported in the paper.

The starting material was peripheral blood mononuclear cells (PBMCs), obtained at new diagnosis, from a patient treated with antithyroid drugs. The chain uses TRBV6-5 and TRBJ2-7, with TRBD2 matching 8 junction bases. The receptor was derived from a woman aged 25 to 39 with Graves disease. Donor details come from another sample of the same person, matched by shared clones. The CDR3 reads CASSYSGGRPLEQYF. In nucleotides, the sequence is TGTGCCAGCAGTTACTCGGGCGGGAGGCCCCTCGAGCAGTACTTC.